The table lists the clone carrying this TCR beta chain with many counts. The V end was cut by 7 bases, the J end by 1 base, with 20 bases between. Germline lookup yields CDR1 DFQATT and CDR2 SNEGSKA (reference sequence). The length of the CDR3 is 16 residues. TCR cDNA molecules each carried a unique molecular identifier. TCRdb passed the 5' RACE reads through MiXCR, listing each CDR3 protein once. This sample has tens of thousands of distinct CDR3 sequences, with roughly 5.4% found just once. This entry comes from a study of spatial heterogeneity in lung cancer. Documented time point: sample taken at primary tumor resection.

This TCR was sampled from a female donor with early-stage non-small cell lung cancer. The sequenced sample was PBMCs, obtained at surgery. The chain couples TRBV20-1 to TRBJ1-5, with a weak D call TRBD1 (5 bases). This CDR3 is CSVQGWASQSNQPQHF. CDR3 nucleotides: TGCAGTGTTCAGGGATGGGCCAGCCAAAGCAATCAGCCCCAGCATTTT.